These T cell receptor beta chains were read from a single sample in a study of blood T cell repertoires in COVID-19. Some clones are missing from TCRdb's copy, which holds only in-frame ones; the method was immunoSEQ multiplex PCR. Among about 260,000 clones listed, over 75% were seen once. The material sequenced was peripheral blood. Every receptor here comes from a human donor in a cohort sampled during active COVID-19. Each CDR3 is given with its conserved first and last residue. D genes are given only for firm matches. Some rows have no size entry. The others give once, few or many, or a class for an expanded clone.

size	V	D	J	DNA	CDR3
.	TRBV6-5	TRBD2	TRBJ2-1	TGTGCCAGCTCGAGGCTAGCGGTAAACAATGAGCAGTTCTTC	CASSRLAVNNEQFF
.	TRBV11-2	.	TRBJ1-1	TGTGCCAGCAGCTTAGGGGAGGCTATGAACACTGAAGCTTTCTTT	CASSLGEAMNTEAFF
.	TRBV7-2	.	TRBJ2-7	TGTGCCAGCGGCAGGGGATTGTACGAGCAGTACTTC	CASGRGLYEQYF
.	TRBV28	.	TRBJ1-2	TGTGCCAGCAGTTTCCAGTATGGCTACACCTTC	CASSFQYGYTF
.	TRBV2	.	TRBJ1-1	TGTGCCACCACGCGGGGTAACACTGAAGCTTTCTTT	CATTRGNTEAFF
.	TRBV7-2	.	TRBJ2-5	TGTGCCAGCAGCTTAGTAAGCCAGACCCAGTACTTC	CASSLVSQTQYF
few	TRBV4-1	.	TRBJ2-7	TGCGCCAGCAGTGGGCAGGGCAAGGGGGCCTACGAGCAGTACTTC	CASSGQGKGAYEQYF
.	TRBV5-1	TRBD2	TRBJ2-5	TGCGCCAGCAGCTTGGTGGCTAGCGGGAGTTTTGAGACCCAGTACTTC	CASSLVASGSFETQYF
.	TRBV7-2	TRBD1	TRBJ2-7	TGTGCCAGCAGCTTGCAACCCGGACAGGGAAAGGAGCAGTACTTC	CASSLQPGQGKEQYF
.	TRBV19	TRBD1	TRBJ2-7	TGTGCCAGTAGTATAGCCGGGACAGCCCCCTACGAGCAGTACTTC	CASSIAGTAPYEQYF
.	TRBV28	.	TRBJ1-1	TGTGCCAGCAGTTTAGCCAGGCTTGAAGCTTTCTTT	CASSLARLEAFF
.	TRBV7-9	.	TRBJ2-5	TGTGCCAGCAGCTTAGCGAGGCGGTCAGAGACCCAGTACTTC	CASSLARRSETQYF
.	TRBV11-1	TRBD1	TRBJ2-2	TGTGCCAGCAGCATCACCGGGACAGCCGGGGAGCTGTTTTTT	CASSITGTAGELFF
few	TRBV7-2	TRBD2	TRBJ2-7	TGTGCCAGCAGCTTGTATAGGACTAGTGGGAACGAGCAGTACTTC	CASSLYRTSGNEQYF
few	TRBV18	TRBD1	TRBJ2-7	TGTGCCAGCTCACCTAACAGGGGCGAGCAGTACTTC	CASSPNRGEQYF
.	TRBV2	.	TRBJ1-2	TGTGCCAGCAGGGTATCAGGGTGGTCTGGCTACACCTTC	CASRVSGWSGYTF
once	TRBV28	.	TRBJ1-2	TGTGCCAGCATGGGGGGAGGCTATGGCTACACCTTC	CASMGGGYGYTF
.	TRBV27	.	TRBJ2-2	TGTGCCAGCAGTTCCAGTTTCCAGGGGTGGAACACCGGGGAGCTGTTTTTT	CASSSSFQGWNTGELFF
.	TRBV19	TRBD1	TRBJ1-4	TGTGCCAGTAGTGACCCTCGGACAGGGCGAGGTAAACTGTTTTTT	CASSDPRTGRGKLFF
.	TRBV19	TRBD1	TRBJ2-2	TGTGCCAGTAGTCGATCGACAGGGGGCCTCACCGGGGAGCTGTTTTTT	CASSRSTGGLTGELFF
.	TRBV5-1	.	TRBJ2-2	TGCGCCAGCAGCTTGGCTAGGCAGCCTGCCGGGGAGCTGTTTTTT	CASSLARQPAGELFF
few	TRBV11-2	.	TRBJ1-1	TGTGCCAGCAGCTTGAGGGAGAACACTGAAGCTTTCTTT	CASSLRENTEAFF
.	TRBV19	.	TRBJ1-3	TGTGCCAGTAGTAGGAGGCCGTCCTCTGGAAACACCATATATTTT	CASSRRPSSGNTIYF
once	TRBV27	.	TRBJ1-6	TGTGCCAGCAGTTTAGGCGCGGTAGGCTGGAATTCACCCCTCCACTTT	CASSLGAVGWNSPLHF
.	TRBV19	TRBD1	TRBJ2-3	TGTGCCAGTAGTCGGGACAGGGATGCAGATACGCAGTATTTT	CASSRDRDADTQYF
.	TRBV6-6	TRBD2	TRBJ2-7	TGTGCCAGCAGTTGGACTAGCGGTACTTTCGAGCAGTACTTC	CASSWTSGTFEQYF
.	TRBV6-5	.	TRBJ1-1	TGTGCCAGCAGTTTGGTTGTGAACAGCCTAATGAGAGCTTTCTTT	CASSLVVNSLMRAFF
few	TRBV14	.	TRBJ2-1	TGTGCCAGCAGCCAAGGATGGGCACAGGGAGACGTGAATGAGCAGTTCTTC	CASSQGWAQGDVNEQFF
.	TRBV6-5	TRBD2	TRBJ2-1	TGTGCCAGCAGAGGAACTAGCGGGAACTACAATGAGCAGTTCTTC	CASRGTSGNYNEQFF
.	TRBV29-1	.	TRBJ1-1	TGCAGCGCCAATTACCTAGGAGGGAACACTGAAGCTTTCTTT	CSANYLGGNTEAFF
.	TRBV4-1	.	TRBJ1-1	TGCGCCAGCAGCCCCGGGTCCCAGGGCGGTACTGAAGCTTTCTTT	CASSPGSQGGTEAFF
.	TRBV5-4	.	TRBJ2-1	TGTGCCAGCAGAAACAGGGGGTCGGGGGGTGAGCAGTTCTTC	CASRNRGSGGEQFF
.	TRBV12-5	TRBD1	TRBJ1-5	TGTGCTAGTGGTTTCGACAGGGTCACTCAGCCCCAGCATTTT	CASGFDRVTQPQHF
.	TRBV19	.	TRBJ1-4	TGTGCCAGTAGTACCTGGGGGCCTTCTGAAAAACTGTTTTTT	CASSTWGPSEKLFF
.	TRBV3-1/TRBV3-2	.	TRBJ2-1	TGTGCCAGCAGCCACCGAACCGGGGAGCAGTTCTTC	CASSHRTGEQFF
.	TRBV5-1	.	TRBJ2-1	TGCGCCAGCAGCTTACTAGCAGACTCCTACAATGAGCAGTTCTTC	CASSLLADSYNEQFF
.	TRBV19	TRBD1	TRBJ2-7	TGTGCCAGTGGACAGGGAGGCCCCTACGAGCAGTACTTC	CASGQGGPYEQYF
once	TRBV28	.	TRBJ1-2	TGTGCCAGCCGACCCGGGACAACTAACTATGGCTACACCTTC	CASRPGTTNYGYTF
.	TRBV30	TRBD2	TRBJ2-1	TGTGCCTGGAGTCGGGTACTAGCGTTTTACAATGAGCAGTTCTTC	CAWSRVLAFYNEQFF
.	TRBV11-2	.	TRBJ2-2	TGTGCCAGCAGCATTTTAGCCGGGGAGCTGTTTTTT	CASSILAGELFF
.	TRBV7-8	TRBD1	TRBJ2-4	TGTGCCAGCAGCCGAGACAGGGCCAATGACATTCAGTACTTC	CASSRDRANDIQYF
.	TRBV7-4	TRBD1	TRBJ1-1	TGTGCCAGCAGCTTAGTCTACTTTCCAGGGGGAAGCACTGAAGCTTTCTTT	CASSLVYFPGGSTEAFF
.	TRBV27	.	TRBJ2-1	TGTGCCAGCAGTTTTAGCGCGAGCTCCTACAATGAGCAGTTCTTC	CASSFSASSYNEQFF
.	TRBV19	.	TRBJ2-7	TGTGCCAGTAGTATGGACAGGAGGGGATCCTACGAGCAGTACTTC	CASSMDRRGSYEQYF
.	TRBV5-1	TRBD2	TRBJ2-1	TGCGCCAGCAGCGGGACTAGCCTATCGCTGGGGCACAATGAGCAGTTCTTC	CASSGTSLSLGHNEQFF
.	TRBV12-3/TRBV12-4	.	TRBJ1-5	TGTGCCAGCAGCCAGTGGGGCACTCCGCCCCAGCATTTT	CASSQWGTPPQHF
.	TRBV5-1	.	TRBJ2-7	TGCGCCAGCAGCTTGGTAGCCTCCTACGAGCAGTACTTC	CASSLVASYEQYF
.	TRBV7-2	TRBD1	TRBJ1-1	TGTGCCAGCAGCTTAGGGCCGAGACAGGGCCCGAACACTGAAGCTTTCTTT	CASSLGPRQGPNTEAFF
.	TRBV6-5	.	TRBJ2-7	TGTGCCAGCAGGCTGGGGGGGGCCGCCTACGAGCAGTACTTC	CASRLGGAAYEQYF
.	TRBV7-9	TRBD1	TRBJ1-2	TGTGCCAGCAGCTTTGTCCAGGGGGCCGATGGCTACACCTTC	CASSFVQGADGYTF
.	TRBV29-1	TRBD2	TRBJ2-3	TGCAGCGCCCGAGCGGGAGGGTCAAATACGCAGTATTTT	CSARAGGSNTQYF
.	TRBV12-5	TRBD2	TRBJ2-1	TGTGCTAGTGGTTTGGGCCTCACTAGCGGGAGCGTTCTGGATGAGCAGTTCTTC	CASGLGLTSGSVLDEQFF
once	TRBV2	.	TRBJ2-1	TGTGCCAGCAGAGGGGACTTTGCACCGACGAATGAGCAGTTCTTC	CASRGDFAPTNEQFF
.	TRBV7-2	.	TRBJ1-2	TGTGCCAGCAGCTTAGCCCTGCGAGGCTACACCTTC	CASSLALRGYTF
.	TRBV28	.	TRBJ1-2	TGTGCCAGCATGGGGCAGGTCGTCTATGGCTACACCTTC	CASMGQVVYGYTF